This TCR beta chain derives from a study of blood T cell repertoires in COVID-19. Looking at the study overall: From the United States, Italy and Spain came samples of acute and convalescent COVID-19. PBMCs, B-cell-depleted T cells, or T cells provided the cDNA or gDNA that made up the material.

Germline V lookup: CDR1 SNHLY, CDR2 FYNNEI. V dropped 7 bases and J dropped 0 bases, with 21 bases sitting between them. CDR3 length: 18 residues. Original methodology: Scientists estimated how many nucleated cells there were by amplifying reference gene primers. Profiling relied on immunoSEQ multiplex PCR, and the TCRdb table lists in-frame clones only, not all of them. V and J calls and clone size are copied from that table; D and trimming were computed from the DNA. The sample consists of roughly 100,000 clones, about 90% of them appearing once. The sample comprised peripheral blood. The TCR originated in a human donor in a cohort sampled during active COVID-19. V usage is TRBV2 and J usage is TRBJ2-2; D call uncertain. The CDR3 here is CASTLLLGKRPNTGELFF. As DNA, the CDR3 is TGTGCCAGCACCCTACTCCTCGGCAAGCGACCGAACACCGGGGAGCTGTTTTTT. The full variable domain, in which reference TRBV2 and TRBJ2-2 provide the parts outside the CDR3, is EPEVTQTPSHQVTQMGQEVILRCVPISNHLYFYWYRQILGQKVEFLVSFYNNEISEKSEIFDDQFSVERPDGSNFTLKIRSTKLEDSAMYFCASTLLLGKRPNTGELFFGEGSRLTVL.